Listed below are T cell receptor beta chains from one sample, sequenced in a study of blood T cell repertoires in COVID-19. Produced via immunoSEQ multiplex PCR; TCRdb's table is partial and in-frame only. The sample records 150,000 to 200,000 clones, approximately 79% being singletons. Input material: PBMCs or T cells enriched from blood (not recorded which). The source of these receptors is a woman aged 55-70 years with acute COVID-19. Each CDR3 is given with its conserved first and last residue. The D gene is left open where the match is weak. Clone size, where shown, is once, few, many, or a class for clones that have expanded.

size	V	D	J	CDR3	DNA
.	TRBV7-8	TRBD1	TRBJ1-2	CASSSKTGGRDYGYTF	TGTGCCAGCAGCTCGAAGACAGGGGGGAGGGACTATGGCTACACCTTC
.	TRBV18	.	TRBJ2-1	CASSPRENEQFF	TGTGCCAGCTCACCCCGAGAGAATGAGCAGTTCTTC
.	TRBV7-9	.	TRBJ2-1	CASSSDTTPYNEQFF	TGTGCCAGCAGCTCGGACACTACGCCCTACAATGAGCAGTTCTTC
.	TRBV6-1	.	TRBJ2-2	CASIYFQETGELFF	TGTGCCAGCATCTACTTTCAGGAAACCGGGGAGCTGTTTTTT
.	TRBV2	TRBD1	TRBJ1-2	CASSLTRTGTNYGYTF	TGTGCCAGCAGTCTTACGAGGACAGGGACTAACTATGGCTACACCTTC
.	TRBV9	.	TRBJ1-2	CASSVVLDSTNYGYTF	TGTGCCAGCAGCGTGGTCCTCGACAGTACTAACTATGGCTACACCTTC
.	TRBV30	TRBD2	TRBJ2-3	CAWVASGREDTQYF	TGTGCCTGGGTCGCTAGCGGGAGGGAAGATACGCAGTATTTT
.	TRBV6-5	.	TRBJ1-5	CASSYSRPDSNQPQHF	TGTGCCAGCAGTTACTCGAGGCCAGATAGCAATCAGCCCCAGCATTTT
.	TRBV3-1/TRBV3-2	.	TRBJ1-2	CASSQELQGHGYTF	TGTGCCAGCAGCCAAGAATTGCAGGGCCATGGCTACACCTTC
many	TRBV5-1	.	TRBJ1-3	CASSLFPALSQSPDSGNTIYF	TGCGCCAGCAGCTTGTTTCCCGCACTAAGCCAATCCCCGGACTCTGGAAACACCATATATTTT
.	TRBV6-6	TRBD2	TRBJ2-5	CASSPRVAGGETQYF	TGTGCCAGCAGCCCCAGAGTCGCGGGAGGCGAGACCCAGTACTTC
.	TRBV5-1	TRBD2	TRBJ2-1	CASSFSGGVEQFF	TGCGCCAGCAGCTTTAGCGGGGGGGTTGAGCAGTTCTTC
.	TRBV7-6	.	TRBJ2-2	CASSPSGGRNTGELFF	TGTGCCAGCAGCCCTTCCGGCGGAAGAAACACCGGGGAGCTGTTTTTT
once	TRBV6-2/TRBV6-3	.	TRBJ1-2	CASSYSISTYGYTF	TGTGCCAGCAGTTACTCGATCAGTACCTATGGCTACACCTTC
.	TRBV28	.	TRBJ1-5	CASSSRENQPQHF	TGTGCCAGCAGTTCCAGGGAAAATCAGCCCCAGCATTTT
once	TRBV7-9	.	TRBJ2-2	CASSTSGYRELFF	TGTGCCAGCAGCACATCAGGGTACCGGGAGCTGTTTTTT
few	TRBV3-1/TRBV3-2	.	TRBJ1-5	CASSQRGGYQPQHF	TGTGCCAGCAGCCAAAGAGGGGGTTATCAACCCCAGCATTTT
.	TRBV30	TRBD1	TRBJ2-1	CACRQGANGNEQFF	TGTGCCTGCAGACAGGGGGCGAATGGGAATGAGCAGTTCTTC
.	TRBV28	.	TRBJ2-6	CASSLPNSGANVLTF	TGTGCCAGCAGTTTACCAAACTCTGGGGCCAACGTCCTGACTTTC
.	TRBV5-1	TRBD2	TRBJ2-3	CASSWGAGGLRADTQYF	TGCGCCAGCAGCTGGGGAGCGGGGGGGCTGAGGGCAGATACGCAGTATTTT
.	TRBV6-1	.	TRBJ2-3	CASSEARADTQYF	TGTGCCAGCAGTGAAGCGAGGGCAGATACGCAGTATTTT
once	TRBV21-1	.	TRBJ1-2	CASSSHQGYTF	TGTGCCAGCAGCTCCCACCAGGGCTACACCTTC
.	TRBV7-2	.	TRBJ2-1	CASSLVESREFF	TGTGCCAGCAGCTTAGTAGAGTCGAGGGAGTTCTTC
.	TRBV5-1	TRBD1	TRBJ1-4	CASSQRISDRGEKLFF	TGCGCCAGCAGCCAGCGTATCTCGGACAGGGGTGAAAAACTGTTTTTT
.	TRBV29-1	.	TRBJ2-7	CSVGDRKYEQYF	TGCAGCGTTGGCGACAGAAAATACGAGCAGTACTTC
.	TRBV9	.	TRBJ1-1	CASSVGEEGAAFF	TGTGCCAGCAGCGTAGGGGAAGAGGGAGCAGCTTTCTTT
.	TRBV2	.	TRBJ2-7	CASIVSREQYF	TGTGCCAGCATAGTCTCACGCGAGCAGTACTTC
.	TRBV11-3	.	TRBJ2-2	CASSLTWGRNTGELFF	TGTGCCAGCAGCTTAACCTGGGGGCGGAACACCGGGGAGCTGTTTTTT
once	TRBV4-1	TRBD2	TRBJ2-1	CASRVGLAGYNEQFF	TGCGCCAGCAGGGTCGGCCTAGCGGGTTACAATGAGCAGTTCTTC
.	TRBV7-9	.	TRBJ1-4	CASSQSWGRNEKLFF	TGTGCCAGCAGCCAGAGCTGGGGGCGGAATGAAAAACTGTTTTTT
.	TRBV2	TRBD1	TRBJ1-4	CASSDPGQHNEKLFF	TGTGCCAGCAGCGACCCGGGACAGCATAATGAAAAACTGTTTTTT
.	TRBV27	TRBD2	TRBJ2-1	CASRPGLAGAYNEQFF	TGTGCCAGCAGGCCAGGACTAGCGGGGGCCTACAATGAGCAGTTCTTC
.	TRBV6-2/TRBV6-3	TRBD1	TRBJ1-5	CASSVRGTGVRNQPQHF	TGTGCCAGCAGTGTCAGGGGGACAGGGGTTCGCAATCAGCCCCAGCATTTT
.	TRBV30	.	TRBJ1-6	CAWSVRGGYNSPLHF	TGTGCCTGGAGTGTACGGGGGGGTTATAATTCACCCCTCCACTTT
.	TRBV7-6	.	TRBJ1-6	CASSLETGTALWNSPLHF	TGTGCCAGCAGCTTAGAAACCGGGACTGCTCTATGGAATTCACCCCTCCACTTT
.	TRBV10-3	TRBD1	TRBJ1-3	CAISSDRALRNTIYF	TGTGCCATCAGCTCGGACAGGGCCCTTAGAAACACCATATATTTT
.	TRBV18	TRBD1	TRBJ2-7	CASSPTRTGVEQYF	TGTGCCAGCTCACCAACAAGGACAGGGGTCGAGCAGTACTTC
.	TRBV7-6	TRBD1	TRBJ2-2	CASSLGTGGWAGELFF	TGTGCCAGCAGCTTAGGGACAGGGGGCTGGGCCGGGGAGCTGTTTTTT
.	TRBV6-5	.	TRBJ1-3	CASSTGNSGNTIYF	TGTGCCAGCAGCACGGGAAACTCTGGAAACACCATATATTTT
few	TRBV5-6	.	TRBJ1-1	CASRGSAGTEAFF	TGTGCCAGCAGGGGAAGCGCGGGCACTGAAGCTTTCTTT
.	TRBV30	TRBD2	TRBJ2-4	CAWTASGSPKSIQYF	TGTGCCTGGACGGCTAGCGGGAGCCCGAAGAGCATTCAGTACTTC
once	TRBV15	.	TRBJ2-7	CATSRDRMGRAEQYF	TGTGCCACCAGCAGAGATCGAATGGGCAGGGCCGAGCAGTACTTC
.	TRBV6-6	.	TRBJ1-6	CASTKKGGNNSPLHF	TGTGCCAGCACTAAAAAGGGGGGGAACAATTCACCCCTCCACTTT
few	TRBV10-2	.	TRBJ1-2	CASSESPVYGYTF	TGCGCCAGCAGTGAGTCCCCCGTCTACGGCTACACCTTC
.	TRBV7-2	.	TRBJ1-2	CASSPAVVLDGYTF	TGTGCCAGCAGCCCCGCGGTTGTATTGGATGGCTACACCTTC
once	TRBV30	.	TRBJ1-1	CAYTRAAGYTEAFF	TGTGCCTATACACGGGCAGCGGGGTACACTGAAGCTTTCTTT
.	TRBV7-9	.	TRBJ1-6	CASSLAQGKSLHF	TGTGCCAGCAGCTTAGCGCAGGGTAAATCCCTCCACTTT
.	TRBV27	.	TRBJ2-6	CASSLLASSGANVLTF	TGTGCCAGCAGTTTATTGGCTAGCTCTGGGGCCAACGTCCTGACTTTC
.	TRBV7-9	.	TRBJ2-2	CASRLDSVAGELFF	TGTGCCAGCAGACTGGATAGCGTTGCCGGGGAGCTGTTTTTT
.	TRBV5-4	TRBD1	TRBJ2-2	CASSLVNRGLGELFF	TGTGCCAGCAGCCTGGTTAACAGGGGGCTCGGGGAGCTGTTTTTT
.	TRBV9	.	TRBJ1-5	CASRGKQGRWGGQPQHF	TGTGCCAGCAGGGGCAAACAGGGCCGATGGGGCGGTCAGCCCCAGCATTTT
few	TRBV7-7	.	TRBJ2-5	CASRAGAANQETQYF	TGTGCCAGCAGGGCGGGGGCAGCAAACCAAGAGACCCAGTACTTC
many	TRBV6-1	.	TRBJ2-1	CASSAPISDSAYNEQFF	TGTGCCAGCAGTGCCCCCATTTCGGACAGTGCCTACAATGAGCAGTTCTTC
once	TRBV19	.	TRBJ1-1	CASTGRRGDTEAFF	TGTGCCAGTACCGGTCGCAGGGGTGACACTGAAGCTTTCTTT
.	TRBV5-1	TRBD1	TRBJ2-1	CASSRGQGAFEQFF	TGCGCCAGCAGCAGGGGACAGGGGGCGTTCGAGCAGTTCTTC
.	TRBV12-3/TRBV12-4	.	TRBJ1-2	CASRVSVNYGYTF	TGTGCCAGCAGGGTTAGTGTAAACTATGGCTACACCTTC
few	TRBV7-9	.	TRBJ1-2	CASSLGQLSYGYTF	TGTGCCAGCAGCTTAGGACAGCTCTCCTATGGCTACACCTTC
.	TRBV19	.	TRBJ2-5	CASSIGARAGQETQYF	TGTGCCAGTAGTATCGGAGCGAGAGCGGGTCAAGAGACCCAGTACTTC
.	TRBV9	TRBD1	TRBJ1-2	CASSVGGPGQGDFSYGYTF	TGTGCCAGCAGCGTAGGTGGCCCGGGACAGGGGGATTTCAGCTATGGCTACACCTTC